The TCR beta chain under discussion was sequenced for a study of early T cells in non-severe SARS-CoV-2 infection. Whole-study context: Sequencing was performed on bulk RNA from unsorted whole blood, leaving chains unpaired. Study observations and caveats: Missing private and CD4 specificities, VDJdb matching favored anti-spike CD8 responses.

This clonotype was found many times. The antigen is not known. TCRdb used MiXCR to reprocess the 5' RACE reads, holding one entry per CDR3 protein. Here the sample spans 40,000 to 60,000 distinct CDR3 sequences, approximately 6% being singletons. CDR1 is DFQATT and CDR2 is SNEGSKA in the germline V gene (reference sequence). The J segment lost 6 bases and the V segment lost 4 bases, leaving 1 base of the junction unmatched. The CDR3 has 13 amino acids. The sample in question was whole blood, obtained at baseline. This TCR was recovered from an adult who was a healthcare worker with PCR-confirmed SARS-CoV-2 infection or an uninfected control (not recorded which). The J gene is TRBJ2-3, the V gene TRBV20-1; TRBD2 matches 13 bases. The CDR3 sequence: CSATGLAGDTQYF. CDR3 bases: TGCAGTGCTACGGGACTAGCGGGGGATACGCAGTATTTT.